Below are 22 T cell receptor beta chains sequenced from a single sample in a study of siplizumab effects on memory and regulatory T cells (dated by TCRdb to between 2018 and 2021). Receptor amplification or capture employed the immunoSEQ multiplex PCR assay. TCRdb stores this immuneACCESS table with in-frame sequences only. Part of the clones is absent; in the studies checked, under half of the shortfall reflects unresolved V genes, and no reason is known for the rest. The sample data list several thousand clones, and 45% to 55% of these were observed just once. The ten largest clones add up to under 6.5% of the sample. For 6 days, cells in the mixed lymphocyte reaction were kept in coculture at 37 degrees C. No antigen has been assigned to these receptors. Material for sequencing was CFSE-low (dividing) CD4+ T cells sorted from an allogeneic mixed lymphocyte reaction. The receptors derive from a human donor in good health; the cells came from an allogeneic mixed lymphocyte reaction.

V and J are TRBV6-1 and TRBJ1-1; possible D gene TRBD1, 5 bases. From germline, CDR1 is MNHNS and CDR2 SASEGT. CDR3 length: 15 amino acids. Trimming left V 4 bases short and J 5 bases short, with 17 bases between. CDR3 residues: CASSAPGLRGTEAFF. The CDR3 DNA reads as TGTGCCAGCAGTGCCCCGGGACTAAGGGGTACTGAAGCTTTCTTT.

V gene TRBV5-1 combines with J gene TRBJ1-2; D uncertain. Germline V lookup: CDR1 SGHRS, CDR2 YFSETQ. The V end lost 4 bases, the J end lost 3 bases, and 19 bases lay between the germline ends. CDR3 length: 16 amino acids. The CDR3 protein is CASSDLIGRGDYGYTF. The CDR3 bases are TGCGCCAGCAGCGACTTGATTGGTCGGGGAGACTATGGCTACACCTTC.

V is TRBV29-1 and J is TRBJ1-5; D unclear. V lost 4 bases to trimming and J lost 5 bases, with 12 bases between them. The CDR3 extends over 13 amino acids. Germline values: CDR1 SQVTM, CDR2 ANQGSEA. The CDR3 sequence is CSVAGSVDQPQHF. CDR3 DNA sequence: TGCAGCGTTGCAGGAAGCGTCGATCAGCCCCAGCATTTT.

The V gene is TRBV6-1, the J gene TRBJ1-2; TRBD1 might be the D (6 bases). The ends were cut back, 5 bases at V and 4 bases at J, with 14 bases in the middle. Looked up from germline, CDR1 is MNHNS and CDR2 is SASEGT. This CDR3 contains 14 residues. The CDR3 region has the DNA TGTGCCAGCAGTAGATACAGGGAGGGCTATGGCTACACCTTC. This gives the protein CASSRYREGYGYTF.

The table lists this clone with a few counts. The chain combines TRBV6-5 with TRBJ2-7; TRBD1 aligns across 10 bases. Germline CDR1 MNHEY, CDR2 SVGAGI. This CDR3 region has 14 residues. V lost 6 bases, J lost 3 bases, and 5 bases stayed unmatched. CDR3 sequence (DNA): TGTGCCAGCAGAAAGGGGACAGGGGACTACGAGCAGTACTTC. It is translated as CASRKGTGDYEQYF.

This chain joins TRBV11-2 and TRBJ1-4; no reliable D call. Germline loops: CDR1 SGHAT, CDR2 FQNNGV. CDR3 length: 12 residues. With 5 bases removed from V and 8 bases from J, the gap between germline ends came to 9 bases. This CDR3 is CASSPRREKLFF. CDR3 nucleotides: TGTGCCAGCAGCCCCAGACGAGAAAAACTGTTTTTT. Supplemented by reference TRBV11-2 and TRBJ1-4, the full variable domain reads EAGVAQSPRYKIIEKRQSVAFWCNPISGHATLYWYQQILGQGPKLLIQFQNNGVVDDSQLPKDRFSAERLKGVDSTLKIQPAKLEDSAVYLCASSPRREKLFFGSGTQLSVL.

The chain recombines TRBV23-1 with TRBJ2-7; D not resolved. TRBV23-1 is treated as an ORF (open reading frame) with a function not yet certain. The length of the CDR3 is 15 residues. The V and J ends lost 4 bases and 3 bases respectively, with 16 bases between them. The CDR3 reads CASSPPPTRYYEQYF. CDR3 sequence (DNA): TGCGCCAGCAGTCCCCCCCCCACCCGCTACTACGAGCAGTACTTC.

CDR3 residues: CASSRTRLADYEQYF. The CDR3, as DNA: TGTGCCAGCAGCCGGACTCGGCTAGCGGACTACGAGCAGTACTTC. The rearrangement joins TRBV27 to TRBJ2-7, with 7 bases lining up with TRBD2. Germline loops: CDR1 MNHEY, CDR2 SMNVEV (reference sequence). This CDR3 spans 15 amino acids. V gave up 6 bases and J gave up 3 bases; unmatched junction bases: 11.

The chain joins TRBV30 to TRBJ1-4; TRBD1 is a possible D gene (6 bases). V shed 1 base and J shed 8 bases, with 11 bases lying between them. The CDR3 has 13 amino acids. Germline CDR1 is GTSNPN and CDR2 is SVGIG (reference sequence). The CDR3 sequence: CAWSGSTGEKLFF. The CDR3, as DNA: TGTGCCTGGAGTGGCAGTACAGGGGAAAAACTGTTTTTT.

The CDR3 reads CASSQLLDTEAFF. CDR3 in DNA: TGTGCCAGCTCACAACTTTTAGACACTGAAGCTTTCTTT. V and J are TRBV18 and TRBJ1-1; D unresolved. The CDR3 is made up of 13 amino acids. Germline assignment: CDR1 KGHSH and CDR2 LQKENI. Trimming took 4 bases from V and 3 from J, leaving 9 bases between them.

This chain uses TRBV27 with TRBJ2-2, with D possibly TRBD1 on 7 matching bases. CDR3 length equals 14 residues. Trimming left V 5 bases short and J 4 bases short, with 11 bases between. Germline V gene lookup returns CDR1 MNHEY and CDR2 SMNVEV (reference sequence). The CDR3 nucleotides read TGTGCCAGCAGTCGACAGGGAGGCACCGGGGAGCTGTTTTTT. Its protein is CASSRQGGTGELFF.

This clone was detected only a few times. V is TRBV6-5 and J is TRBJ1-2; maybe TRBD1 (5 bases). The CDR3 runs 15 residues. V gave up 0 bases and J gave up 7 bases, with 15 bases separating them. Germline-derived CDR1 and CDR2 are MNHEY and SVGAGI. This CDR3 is CASSYSGGRGPGYTF. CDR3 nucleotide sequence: TGTGCCAGCAGTTACTCCGGGGGAAGAGGACCTGGCTACACCTTC.

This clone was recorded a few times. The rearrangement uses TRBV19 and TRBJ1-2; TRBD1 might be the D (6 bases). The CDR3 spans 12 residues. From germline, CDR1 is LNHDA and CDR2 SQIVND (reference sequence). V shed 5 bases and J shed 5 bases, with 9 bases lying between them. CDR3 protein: CASSAQGYGYTF. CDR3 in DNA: TGTGCCAGTAGTGCCCAGGGGTATGGCTACACCTTC.

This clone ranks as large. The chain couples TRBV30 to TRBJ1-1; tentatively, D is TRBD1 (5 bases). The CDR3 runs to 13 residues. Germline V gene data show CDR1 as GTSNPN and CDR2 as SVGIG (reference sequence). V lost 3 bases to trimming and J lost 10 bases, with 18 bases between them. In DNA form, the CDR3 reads TGTGCCTGGAGGGGCGGGGCTTACGTTGGAGCTTTCTTT. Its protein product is CAWRGGAYVGAFF. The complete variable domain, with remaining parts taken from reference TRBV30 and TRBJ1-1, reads SQTIHQWPATLVQPVGSPLSLECTVEGTSNPNLYWYRQAAGRGLQLLFYSVGIGQISSEVPQNLSASRPQDRQFILSSKKLLLSDSGFYLCAWRGGAYVGAFFGQGTRLTVV.

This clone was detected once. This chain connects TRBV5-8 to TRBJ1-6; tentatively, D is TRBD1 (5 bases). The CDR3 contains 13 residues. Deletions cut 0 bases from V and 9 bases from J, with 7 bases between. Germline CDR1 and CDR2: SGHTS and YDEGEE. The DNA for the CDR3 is TGTGCCAGCAGCTTGGCCGGGGGTTCACCCCTCCACTTT. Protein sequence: CASSLAGGSPLHF.

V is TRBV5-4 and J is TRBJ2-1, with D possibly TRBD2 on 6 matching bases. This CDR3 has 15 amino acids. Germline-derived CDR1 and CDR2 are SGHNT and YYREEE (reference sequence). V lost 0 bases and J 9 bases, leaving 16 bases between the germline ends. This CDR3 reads CASSLDGGIRGEQFF. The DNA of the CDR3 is TGTGCCAGCAGCTTGGATGGCGGGATTAGAGGTGAGCAGTTCTTC.

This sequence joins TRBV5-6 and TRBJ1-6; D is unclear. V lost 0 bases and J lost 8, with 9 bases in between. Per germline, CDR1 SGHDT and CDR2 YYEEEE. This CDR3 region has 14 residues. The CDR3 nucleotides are TGTGCCAGCAGCTTGGATCAGGCCCATTCACCCCTCCACTTT. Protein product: CASSLDQAHSPLHF.

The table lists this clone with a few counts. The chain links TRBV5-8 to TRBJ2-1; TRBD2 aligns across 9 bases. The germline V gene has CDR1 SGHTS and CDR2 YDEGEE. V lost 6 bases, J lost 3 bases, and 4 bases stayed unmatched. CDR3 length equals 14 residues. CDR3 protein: CASIQRGVYNEQFF. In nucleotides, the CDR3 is TGTGCCAGCATCCAGCGGGGGGTCTACAATGAGCAGTTCTTC.

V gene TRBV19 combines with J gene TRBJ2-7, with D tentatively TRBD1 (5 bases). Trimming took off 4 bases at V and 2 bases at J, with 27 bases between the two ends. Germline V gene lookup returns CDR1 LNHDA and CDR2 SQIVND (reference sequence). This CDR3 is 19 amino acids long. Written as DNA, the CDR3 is TGTGCCAGTAGTACAGATACGACGGCAGGGTGGCTTGGGACCTACGAGCAGTACTTC. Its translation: CASSTDTTAGWLGTYEQYF.

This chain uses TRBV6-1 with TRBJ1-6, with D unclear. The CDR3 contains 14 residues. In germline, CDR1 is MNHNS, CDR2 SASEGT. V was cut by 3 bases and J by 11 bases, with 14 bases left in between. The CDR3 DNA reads TGTGCCAGCAGTGAGAACCCCTTCTGGACACCCCTCCACTTT. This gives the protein CASSENPFWTPLHF.

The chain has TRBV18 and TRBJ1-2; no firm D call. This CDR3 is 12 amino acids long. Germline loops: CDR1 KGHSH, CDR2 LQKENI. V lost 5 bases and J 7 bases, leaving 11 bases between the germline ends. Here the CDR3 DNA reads TGTGCCAGCTCAGAGAGGGCTGTTGGCTACACCTTC. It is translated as CASSERAVGYTF.

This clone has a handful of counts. CDR3 DNA: TGTGCCGACCGGACTTACTATGGCTACACCTTC. Amino acid sequence: CADRTYYGYTF. The rearrangement uses TRBV30 and TRBJ1-2, with D uncertain. CDR1 is GTSNPN, CDR2 SVGIG, per germline (reference sequence). The CDR3 contains 11 residues. V was cut by 8 bases and J by 3 bases, with 10 bases left in between.